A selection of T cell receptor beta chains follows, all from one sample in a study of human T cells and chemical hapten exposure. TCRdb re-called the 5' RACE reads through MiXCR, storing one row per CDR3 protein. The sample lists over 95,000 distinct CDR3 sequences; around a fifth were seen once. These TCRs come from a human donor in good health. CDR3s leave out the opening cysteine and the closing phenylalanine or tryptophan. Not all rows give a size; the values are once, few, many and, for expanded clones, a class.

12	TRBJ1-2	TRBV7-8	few	ASSKSWSDYGYT
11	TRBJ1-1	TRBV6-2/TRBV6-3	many	ASSQGPNTEAF
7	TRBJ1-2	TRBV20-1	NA	SARPGYT
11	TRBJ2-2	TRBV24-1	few	ATSFANTGELF
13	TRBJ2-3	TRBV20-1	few	SARLAGAVSDTQY
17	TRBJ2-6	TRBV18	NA	ASSPGLGVPNSGANVLT
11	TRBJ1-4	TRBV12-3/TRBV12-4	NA	ASKAAGNEKLF
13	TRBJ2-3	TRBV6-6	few	ASRRDRGLTDTQY
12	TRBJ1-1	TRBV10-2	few	ASSERRGNTEAF
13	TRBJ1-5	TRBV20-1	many	SARDQHISNQPQH
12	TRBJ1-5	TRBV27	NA	ASSFTGGYQPQH
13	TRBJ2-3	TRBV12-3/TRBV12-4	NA	ASSFGLASTDTQY
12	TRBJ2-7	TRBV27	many	ASSLGGAFYEQY
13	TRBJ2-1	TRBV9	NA	ASSPPGTSGNEQF
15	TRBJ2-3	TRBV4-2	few	ASSQGRDSGITDTQY
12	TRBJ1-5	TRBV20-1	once	SGRGVGVNQPQH
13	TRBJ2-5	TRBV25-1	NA	ASSPADLAWETQY
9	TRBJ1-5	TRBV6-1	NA	ASSDTLGIL
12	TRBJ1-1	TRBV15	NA	ATSRRQGNTEAF
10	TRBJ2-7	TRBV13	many	ASSPSSYEQY
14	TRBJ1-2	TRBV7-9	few	ASSLRTELSNYGYT
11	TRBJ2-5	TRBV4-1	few	ATGQGALETQY
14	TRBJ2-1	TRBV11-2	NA	ASSSLSGRAGNEQF
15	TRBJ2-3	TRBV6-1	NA	AISTSGRGLSADTQY
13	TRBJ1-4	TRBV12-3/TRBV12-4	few	ASSLGAGFNEKLF
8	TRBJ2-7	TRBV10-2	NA	ASSDTWQY
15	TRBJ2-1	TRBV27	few	ASSGTGISGRVREQF
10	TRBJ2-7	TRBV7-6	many	ASSLVGREQY
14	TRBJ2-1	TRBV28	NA	ASSQSGSASYNEQF
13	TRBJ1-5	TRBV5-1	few	ASSPTGVNNQPQH
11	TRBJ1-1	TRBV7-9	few	ASSLGGGTEAF
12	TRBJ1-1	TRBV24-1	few	ATRDRGLNTEAF
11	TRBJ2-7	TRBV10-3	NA	AISELTGVEQY